The 2 T cell receptor beta chains given below trace back to one sample, sequenced in a study of shared clonotypes between healthy human individuals. Assay: immunoSEQ multiplex PCR; the TCRdb copy retains only in-frame clones and omits some. The table lists a few million clones, roughly 90% of them singletons, with 0.37% in the top ten. The specimen sequenced was naive CD4+ T cells from PBMCs. Subset: CD45RA+ positively selected. The receptors come from a man aged 18 to 29 in good health. Some clones in this sample may be carry-over from other donors' samples.

This rearrangement joins TRBV5-1 to TRBJ2-1, with 12 bases identical to TRBD2. Germline V gene lookup returns CDR1 SGHRS and CDR2 YFSETQ. Losses at the gene ends were 1 base for V and 7 bases for J; bases not matched to a gene: 6. This CDR3 is built from 16 residues. CDR3 nucleotide sequence: TGCGCCAGCAGCTTGAGGCTAGCGGGAGGGTGGAATGAGCAGTTCTTC. Protein product: CASSLRLAGGWNEQFF.

The chain is built from TRBV6-5 and TRBJ1-2; 8 positions match TRBD1. V was clipped by 5 bases and J by 4 bases; unmatched bases: 9. CDR3 size: 15 residues. Germline V lookup: CDR1 MNHEY, CDR2 SVGAGI. CDR3: CASSRTGTSAYGYTF. CDR3 nucleotides: TGTGCCAGCAGTCGGACAGGGACCTCTGCCTATGGCTACACCTTC.